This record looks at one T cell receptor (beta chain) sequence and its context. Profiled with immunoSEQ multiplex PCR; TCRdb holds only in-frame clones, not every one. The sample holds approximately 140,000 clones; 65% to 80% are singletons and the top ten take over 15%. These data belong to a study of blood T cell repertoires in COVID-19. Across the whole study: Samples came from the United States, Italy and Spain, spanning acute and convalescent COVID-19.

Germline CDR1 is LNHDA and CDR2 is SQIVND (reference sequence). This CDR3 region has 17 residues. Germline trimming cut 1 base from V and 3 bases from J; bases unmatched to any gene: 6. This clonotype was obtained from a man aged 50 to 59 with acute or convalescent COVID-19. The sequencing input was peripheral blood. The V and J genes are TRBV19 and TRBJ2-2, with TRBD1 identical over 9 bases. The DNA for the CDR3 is TGTGCCAGTAGTATAGCACAGGGGGCGCCGGACACCGGGGAGCTGTTTTTT. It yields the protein CASSIAQGAPDTGELFF.